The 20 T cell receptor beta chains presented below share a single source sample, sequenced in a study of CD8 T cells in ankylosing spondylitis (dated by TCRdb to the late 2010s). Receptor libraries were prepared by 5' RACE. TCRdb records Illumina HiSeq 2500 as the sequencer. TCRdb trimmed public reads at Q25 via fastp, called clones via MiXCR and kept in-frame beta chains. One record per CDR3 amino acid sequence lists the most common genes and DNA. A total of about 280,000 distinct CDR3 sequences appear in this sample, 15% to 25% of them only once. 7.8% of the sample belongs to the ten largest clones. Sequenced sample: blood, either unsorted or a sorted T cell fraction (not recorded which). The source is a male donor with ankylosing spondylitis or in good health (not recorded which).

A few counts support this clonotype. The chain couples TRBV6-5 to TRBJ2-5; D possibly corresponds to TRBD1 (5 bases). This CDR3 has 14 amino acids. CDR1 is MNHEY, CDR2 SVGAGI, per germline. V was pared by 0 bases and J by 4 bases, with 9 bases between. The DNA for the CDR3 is TGTGCCAGCAGTTACTCAGGGGTTGGAGAGACCCAGTACTTC. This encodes CASSYSGVGETQYF.

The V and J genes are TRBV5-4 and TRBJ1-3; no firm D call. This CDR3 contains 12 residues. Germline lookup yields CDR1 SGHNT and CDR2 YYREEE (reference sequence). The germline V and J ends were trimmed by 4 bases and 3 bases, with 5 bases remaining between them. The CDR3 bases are TGTGCCAGCAGCATCAATGGAAACACCATATATTTT. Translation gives CASSINGNTIYF.

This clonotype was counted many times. As DNA, the CDR3 is TGTGCCAGCAGCTTAATCGGGGGGCAGACTGAAGCTTTCTTT. Translating gives CASSLIGGQTEAFF. The rearrangement joins TRBV7-3 to TRBJ1-1; perhaps TRBD1 as D (6 bases). The CDR3 sequence is 14 residues long. The V end lost 1 base, the J end lost 5 bases, and 11 bases lay between the germline ends. Germline CDR1 and CDR2: SGHTA and FQGTGA.

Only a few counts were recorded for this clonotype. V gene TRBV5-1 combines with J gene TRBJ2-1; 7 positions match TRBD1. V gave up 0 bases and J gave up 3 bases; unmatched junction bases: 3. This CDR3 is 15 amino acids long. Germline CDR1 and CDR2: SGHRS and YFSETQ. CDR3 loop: CASSLVDRDYNEQFF. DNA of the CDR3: TGCGCCAGCAGCTTGGTAGACAGGGACTACAATGAGCAGTTCTTC.

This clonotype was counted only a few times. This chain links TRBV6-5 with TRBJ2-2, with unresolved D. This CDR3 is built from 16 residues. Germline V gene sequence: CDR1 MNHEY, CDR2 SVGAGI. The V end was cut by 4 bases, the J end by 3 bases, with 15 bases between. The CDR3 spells CASSLLSQPDTGELFF. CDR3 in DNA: TGTGCCAGCAGTTTGCTATCGCAGCCCGACACCGGGGAGCTGTTTTTT.

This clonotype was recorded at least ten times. The CDR3 is CAIRGGGTTDTQYF. The CDR3 nucleotides read TGTGCCATCAGGGGCGGGGGTACCACAGATACGCAGTATTTT. This chain uses TRBV10-3 with TRBJ2-3, with 7 positions matching TRBD2. The V segment lost 6 bases and the J segment 2 bases; nucleotides outside the gene matches: 5. This CDR3 region has 14 residues. Germline loops: CDR1 ENHRY, CDR2 SYGVKD.

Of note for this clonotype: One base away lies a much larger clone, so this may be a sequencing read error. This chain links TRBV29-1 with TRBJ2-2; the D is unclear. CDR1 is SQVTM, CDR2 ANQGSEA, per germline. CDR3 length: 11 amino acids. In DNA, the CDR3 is TGCGGCGTAAGAGACACCGGGGAGCTGTTTTTT. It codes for CGVRDTGELFF.

The CDR3 DNA follows: TGCAGTGCTAGAGCCAGGGGCGGGGGTAGCAATCAGCCCCAGCATTTT. Translation gives CSARARGGGSNQPQHF. The chain joins TRBV20-1 to TRBJ1-5, with a weak D call TRBD1 (6 bases). V was clipped by 1 base and J by 0 bases, with 13 bases between them. Germline loops: CDR1 DFQATT, CDR2 SNEGSKA (reference sequence). This CDR3 is built from 16 residues.

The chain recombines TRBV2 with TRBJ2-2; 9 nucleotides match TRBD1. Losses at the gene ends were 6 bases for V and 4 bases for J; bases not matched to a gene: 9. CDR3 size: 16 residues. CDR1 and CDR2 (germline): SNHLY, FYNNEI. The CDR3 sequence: CASSEQGQGSTGELFF. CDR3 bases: TGTGCCAGCAGCGAACAGGGACAGGGAAGCACCGGGGAGCTGTTTTTT.

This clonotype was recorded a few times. CDR3 residues: CASSPRLAGKGTDTQYF. The CDR3 nucleotides are TGCGCCAGCAGCCCCAGACTAGCGGGAAAAGGCACAGATACGCAGTATTTT. This chain links TRBV4-1 with TRBJ2-3; TRBD2 matches at 11 bases. There are 17 residues in the CDR3. Trimming at V came to 4 bases and at J to 1 base, leaving 7 bases not matched to a gene. Germline V gives CDR1 MGHRA, CDR2 YSYEKL.

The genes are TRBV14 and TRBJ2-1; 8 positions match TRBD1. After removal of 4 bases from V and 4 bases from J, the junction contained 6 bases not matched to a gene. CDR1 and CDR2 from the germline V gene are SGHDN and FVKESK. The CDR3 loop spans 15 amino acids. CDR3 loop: CASSLGQAGYNEQFF. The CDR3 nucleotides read TGTGCCAGCAGCCTGGGACAGGCAGGGTACAATGAGCAGTTCTTC.

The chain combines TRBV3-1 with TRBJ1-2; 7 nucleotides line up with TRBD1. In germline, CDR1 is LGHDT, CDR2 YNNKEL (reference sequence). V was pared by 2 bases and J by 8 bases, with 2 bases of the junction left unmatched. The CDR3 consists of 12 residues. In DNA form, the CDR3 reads TGTGCCAGCAGCCAAACAGGGGTCGGCTACACCTTC. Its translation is CASSQTGVGYTF.

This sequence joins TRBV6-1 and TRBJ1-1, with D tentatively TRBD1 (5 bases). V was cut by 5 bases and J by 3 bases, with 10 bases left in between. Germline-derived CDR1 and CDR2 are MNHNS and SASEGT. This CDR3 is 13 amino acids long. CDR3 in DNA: TGTGCCAGCAGTCTTGACAGCTACACTGAAGCTTTCTTT. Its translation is CASSLDSYTEAFF.

CDR3 sequence reads: CSASRTVTGELFF. The CDR3 region has the DNA TGCAGTGCTAGTCGGACAGTGACCGGGGAGCTGTTTTTT. The chain is built from TRBV20-1 and TRBJ2-2; D might be TRBD1 (6 bases). V was clipped by 3 bases and J by 5 bases, with 10 bases between them. The CDR3 is made up of 13 amino acids. The V gene's germline CDR1 is DFQATT and CDR2 SNEGSKA (reference sequence).

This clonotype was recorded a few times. This CDR3 is CASSAGGTFNEQFF. Written as DNA, the CDR3 is TGCGCCAGCAGCGCCGGGGGGACTTTCAATGAGCAGTTCTTC. V and J are TRBV5-1 and TRBJ2-1; 7 bases are shared with TRBD2. The CDR3 loop spans 14 amino acids. V trimming: 4 bases; J trimming: 6 bases; junction bases outside the gene matches: 7. The germline gives CDR1 SGHRS, CDR2 YFSETQ.

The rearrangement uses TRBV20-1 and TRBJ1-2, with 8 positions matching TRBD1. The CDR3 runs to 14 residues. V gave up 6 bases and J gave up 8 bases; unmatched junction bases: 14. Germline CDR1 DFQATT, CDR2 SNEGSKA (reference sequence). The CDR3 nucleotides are TGCAGTGCCGACGCGTGGACAGGGAAGGAGGGCTACACCTTC. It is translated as CSADAWTGKEGYTF.

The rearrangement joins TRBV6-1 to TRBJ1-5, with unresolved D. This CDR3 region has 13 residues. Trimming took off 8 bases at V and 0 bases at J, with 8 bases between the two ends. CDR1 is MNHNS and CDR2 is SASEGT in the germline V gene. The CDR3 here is CASRAYSNQPQHF. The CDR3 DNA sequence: TGTGCCAGCCGGGCCTATAGCAATCAGCCCCAGCATTTT.

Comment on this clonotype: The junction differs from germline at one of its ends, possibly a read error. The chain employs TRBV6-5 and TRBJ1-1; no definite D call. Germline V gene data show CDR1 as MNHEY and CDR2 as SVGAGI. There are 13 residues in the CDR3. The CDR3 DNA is TGTGCCGGCAGTTACTCTGGGGTGGGTGAAGCTTTCTTT. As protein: CAGSYSGVGEAFF.

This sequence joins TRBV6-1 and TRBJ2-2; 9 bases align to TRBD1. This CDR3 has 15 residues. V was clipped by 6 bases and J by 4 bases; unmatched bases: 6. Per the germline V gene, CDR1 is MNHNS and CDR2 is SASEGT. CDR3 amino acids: CASSSWDRATGELFF. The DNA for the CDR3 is TGTGCCAGCAGCTCCTGGGACAGGGCCACCGGGGAGCTGTTTTTT.

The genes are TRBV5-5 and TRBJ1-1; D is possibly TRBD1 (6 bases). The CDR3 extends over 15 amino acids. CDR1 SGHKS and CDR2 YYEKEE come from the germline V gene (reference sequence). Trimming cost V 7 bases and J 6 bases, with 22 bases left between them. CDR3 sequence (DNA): TGTGCCAGCTCAAGCCTGGGACACCTAAACCCTGAAGCTTTCTTT. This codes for CASSSLGHLNPEAFF.